This TCR beta chain came from a study of T-cell reconstitution after alpha-beta-depleted transplantation in children. Preparing the TCRbeta library involved the use of unique molecular identifiers. Each CDR3 protein gets one entry after TCRdb re-called the PCR reads with MiXCR. The sample consists of some 830,000 distinct CDR3 sequences, 16% of them appearing once. The V and J ends lost 3 bases and 4 bases, in that order; junction bases with no gene match: 2. Germline V gene sequence: CDR1 SQVTM, CDR2 ANQGSEA. The CDR3 totals 13 residues. Specimen: PBMCs, mostly from graft donor cells, collected 360 days after TCRalphabeta/CD19-depleted stem cell transplant. The receptor was isolated from a male patient aged 10-17 years who had a stem cell transplant for acute lymphoblastic leukemia, so the T cells may come from the graft donor. The chain has TRBV29-1 and TRBJ1-1; 10 nucleotides line up with TRBD1. The CDR3, as DNA: TGCAGCGTTGACAGGGACAGGGGCACTGAAGCTTTCTTT. This gives the protein CSVDRDRGTEAFF.